Sequencing of this T cell receptor beta chain was carried out in a study of human T cells and chemical hapten exposure. In the study overall: Variability of per-sample TCR yields stemmed mainly from small differences in pooled library volume.

TCRdb itself ran the RACE reads through MiXCR, one entry per CDR3 protein. The sample gives 70,000 to 95,000 distinct CDR3 sequences, around 9.3% of which show up once; 1.7% is in the top ten. This clonotype was counted between two and nine times. Trimming removed 1 base at V and 7 bases at J, with 14 bases between. Germline values: CDR1 SGHAT, CDR2 FQNNGV. The CDR3 is made up of 16 amino acids. This sample's time point: healthy volunteer bleed at 6 weeks. Whole blood, unfractionated, served as the material for total RNA extraction. The chain joins TRBV11-2 to TRBJ1-6; D ambiguous. This receptor was taken from a female donor in good health. Some clones in this sample may be carry-over from other donors' samples. The sequencing input was whole blood. The CDR3 reads CASSLVRPGTNSPLHF. As DNA, the CDR3 is TGTGCCAGCAGCTTAGTGCGACCGGGAACAAATTCACCCCTCCACTTT.